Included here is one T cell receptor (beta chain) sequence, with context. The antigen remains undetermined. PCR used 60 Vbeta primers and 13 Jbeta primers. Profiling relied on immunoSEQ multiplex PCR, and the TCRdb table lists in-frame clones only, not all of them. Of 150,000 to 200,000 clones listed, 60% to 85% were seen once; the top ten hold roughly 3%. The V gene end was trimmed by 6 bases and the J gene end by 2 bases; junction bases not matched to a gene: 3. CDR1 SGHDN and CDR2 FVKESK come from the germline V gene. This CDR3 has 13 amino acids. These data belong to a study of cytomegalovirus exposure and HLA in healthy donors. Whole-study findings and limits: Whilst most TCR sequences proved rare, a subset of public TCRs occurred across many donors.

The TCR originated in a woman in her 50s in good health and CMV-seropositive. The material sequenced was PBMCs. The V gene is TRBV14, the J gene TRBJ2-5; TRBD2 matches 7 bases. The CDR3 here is CASSRDYQETQYF. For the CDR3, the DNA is TGTGCCAGCAGTCGGGACTATCAAGAGACCCAGTACTTC.